A single T cell receptor beta chain is shown here with its context. No antigen is known for it. The record originates from a study of OX40 agonist ivuxolimab in advanced cancers. Study-level information: The study treated patients with ivuxolimab, an agonistic anti-OX40 (CD134) antibody.

General study findings and limits: In general, CD8+ T cells held more expanded clones than CD4+ did, on average. Antigen specificity of clonally expanded peripheral T cells was not established.

Sequencing was performed with immunoSEQ multiplex PCR; in TCRdb, only in-frame clones are kept and a portion is missing. The data hold about 83,000 clones, with 65% to 90% observed a single time. CDR1 GTSNPN and CDR2 SVGIG come from the germline V gene (reference sequence). Trimming took 4 bases from V and 4 from J, leaving 22 bases between them. The CDR3 extends over 17 amino acids. The TCR sequence derives from an adult with an advanced solid tumor such as melanoma, head and neck, liver or kidney cancer. Specimen: CD4+ or CD8+ T cells sorted from blood, collected in a trial of the OX40 agonist ivuxolimab. The chain recombines TRBV30 with TRBJ2-2; D is undetermined. The CDR3 protein is CAWIPGRWNTGTGELFF. CDR3 in DNA: TGTGCCTGGATCCCCGGACGGTGGAATACTGGCACCGGGGAGCTGTTTTTT.